The rows below give T cell receptor beta chains drawn from one sample of a study of cytomegalovirus exposure and HLA in healthy donors. Profiling relied on immunoSEQ multiplex PCR, and the TCRdb table lists in-frame clones only, not all of them. This listing includes roughly 41,000 clones. The material sequenced was PBMCs. These receptors were collected from a woman between 40 and 55 years old in good health and CMV-seronegative. Both conserved end residues are part of each CDR3. The order of the fields is V gene, D gene, J gene, CDR3 protein, CDR3 DNA. The D gene is left open where the match is weak.

>TRBV15|.|TRBJ2-4
CATSPAAGLAKNIQYF
TGTGCCACCAGCCCAGCCGCGGGACTAGCCAAAAACATTCAGTACTTC
>TRBV2|.|TRBJ2-7
CASTPEQVLGEQYF
TGTGCCAGCACCCCGGAACAGGTCCTGGGCGAGCAGTACTTC
>TRBV4-1|TRBD1|TRBJ2-4
CASSRDPGGLDVAKNIQYF
TGCGCCAGCAGCCGGGACCCAGGGGGTTTGGACGTAGCCAAAAACATTCAGTACTTC
>TRBV18|TRBD1|TRBJ2-3
CASSPKGAQGTDTQYF
TGTGCCAGCTCACCGAAGGGGGCGCAAGGCACAGATACGCAGTATTTT
>TRBV7-2|TRBD2|TRBJ2-7
CASSLAALGLAGRDYEQYF
TGTGCCAGCAGCTTAGCGGCCCTGGGACTAGCAGGGCGGGACTACGAGCAGTACTTC
>TRBV2|.|TRBJ1-5
CASGARNNQPQHF
TGTGCCAGCGGGGCCCGAAACAATCAGCCCCAGCATTTT
>TRBV27|TRBD1|TRBJ2-3
CASSLWYRGQTDTQYF
TGTGCCAGCAGTTTATGGTACAGGGGGCAAACAGATACGCAGTATTTT
>TRBV11-2|.|TRBJ2-7
CASIRGEGGYEQYF
TGTGCCAGCATTAGAGGGGAAGGGGGCTACGAGCAGTACTTC
>TRBV28|.|TRBJ1-4
CASSPTGFENEKLFF
TGTGCCAGCAGTCCCACCGGGTTCGAAAATGAAAAACTGTTTTTT
>TRBV29-1|TRBD2|TRBJ2-3
CSVNGGSGRGTDTQYF
TGCAGCGTTAACGGCGGGAGTGGGAGAGGCACAGATACGCAGTATTTT
>TRBV18|.|TRBJ2-5
CASSPPGTGTETQYF
TGTGCCAGCTCACCACCGGGAACAGGGACAGAGACCCAGTACTTC
>TRBV19|.|TRBJ2-2
CASSQTRSSETGELFF
TGTGCCAGTAGTCAGACTAGATCAAGTGAAACCGGGGAGCTGTTTTTT
>TRBV30|.|TRBJ1-1
CAWSVGSLNTEAFF
TGTGCCTGGAGTGTTGGGAGCCTGAACACTGAAGCTTTCTTT
>TRBV27|TRBD2|TRBJ2-7
CASSLTSGKGEQYF
TGTGCCAGCAGTTTAACTAGCGGGAAAGGCGAGCAGTACTTC
>TRBV4-3|.|TRBJ2-7
CASSQDRAGKAGEQYF
TGCGCCAGCAGCCAAGATAGGGCAGGGAAGGCGGGGGAGCAGTACTTC
>TRBV11-2|.|TRBJ2-7
CASSLGALTEQYF
TGTGCCAGCAGCTTGGGGGCACTTACTGAGCAGTACTTC
>TRBV11-1|.|TRBJ2-4
CASSTSTDGNIQYF
TGTGCCAGCAGCACCTCGACAGACGGAAACATTCAGTACTTC
>TRBV5-4|.|TRBJ2-2
CASSLAGDRELFF
TGTGCCAGCAGCTTGGCAGGCGACCGGGAGCTGTTTTTT
>TRBV11-3|TRBD1|TRBJ2-2
CASSPGQGSSGELFF
TGTGCCAGCAGCCCGGGACAGGGATCATCCGGGGAGCTGTTTTTT
>TRBV2|.|TRBJ2-5
CASRYQETQYF
TGTGCCAGCAGGTATCAAGAGACCCAGTACTTC
>TRBV28|.|TRBJ2-3
CASSRTGTDTQYF
TGTGCCAGCAGTCGAACAGGGACAGATACGCAGTATTTT
>TRBV4-3|TRBD2|TRBJ2-3
CASSQGPGLADPDTQYF
TGCGCCAGCAGCCAAGGCCCGGGACTAGCGGATCCAGATACGCAGTATTTT
>TRBV6-5|.|TRBJ1-2
CASAPRDIYGYTF
TGTGCCAGCGCCCCGCGAGACATCTATGGCTACACCTTC
>TRBV7-2|TRBD1|TRBJ1-1
CASSFQQGGGSEAFF
TGTGCCAGCAGCTTCCAACAGGGGGGCGGATCTGAAGCTTTCTTT
>TRBV7-3|TRBD1|TRBJ2-7
CASSLDRENEQYF
TGTGCCAGCAGCTTGGACAGGGAAAACGAGCAGTACTTC
>TRBV11-2|TRBD1|TRBJ1-3
CASSPQDRENTIYF
TGTGCCAGCAGCCCCCAGGACAGGGAAAACACCATATATTTT
>TRBV19|TRBD2|TRBJ2-4
CASSLAGEAKNIQYF
TGTGCCAGCTCCTTAGCGGGAGAAGCCAAAAACATTCAGTACTTC
>TRBV7-9|.|TRBJ2-7
CASSSPRVGSSYEQYF
TGTGCCAGCAGCTCCCCAAGGGTCGGGAGCTCCTACGAGCAGTACTTC
>TRBV10-3|TRBD2|TRBJ2-1
CAISKGLAGGSDNEQFF
TGTGCCATCAGTAAGGGACTAGCGGGAGGAAGCGACAATGAGCAGTTCTTC
>TRBV27|TRBD2|TRBJ2-1
CASSRSTSGRGEQFF
TGTGCCAGCAGTCGGAGCACTAGCGGGAGAGGGGAGCAGTTCTTC
>TRBV4-2|TRBD1|TRBJ1-2
CASSQGQGAHYGYTF
TGTGCCAGCAGCCAAGGACAGGGGGCACACTATGGCTACACCTTC
>TRBV7-2|TRBD2|TRBJ2-5
CASSPLPGLAGGETQYF
TGTGCCAGCAGCCCACTCCCGGGACTAGCGGGAGGGGAGACCCAGTACTTC
>TRBV10-1|TRBD1|TRBJ2-7
CASSELDREVSYEQYF
TGCGCCAGCAGTGAGCTGGACAGGGAAGTTTCCTACGAGCAGTACTTC
>TRBV28|TRBD1|TRBJ2-7
CASSSPGQGPYEQYF
TGTGCCAGCAGTTCCCCGGGACAGGGACCCTACGAGCAGTACTTC
>TRBV20-1|.|TRBJ1-2
CSASMAYGYTF
TGCAGTGCTAGCATGGCATATGGCTACACCTTC
>TRBV7-2|TRBD1|TRBJ1-1
CASSSRGANTEAFF
TGTGCCAGCAGCTCCAGGGGGGCGAACACTGAAGCTTTCTTT
>TRBV18|.|TRBJ1-4
CASSSLGQGELFF
TGTGCCAGCTCGAGTCTGGGGCAGGGCGAACTGTTTTTT
>TRBV5-1|.|TRBJ1-1
CASSLEGRTEAFF
TGCGCCAGCAGCTTGGAAGGGAGGACTGAAGCTTTCTTT
>TRBV5-4|TRBD1|TRBJ2-7
CASSSPGTGHYEQYF
TGTGCCAGCAGCTCCCCCGGGACAGGACACTACGAGCAGTACTTC
>TRBV4-3|.|TRBJ2-3
CASSSSPLTDTQYF
TGCGCCAGCAGTTCTTCTCCCCTCACAGATACGCAGTATTTT
>TRBV7-7|TRBD1|TRBJ2-1
CASSPGQGRTCNEQFF
TGTGCTAGCAGCCCCGGACAGGGAAGGACCTGCAATGAGCAGTTCTTC
>TRBV7-8|.|TRBJ2-1
CASSLTGQNEQFF
TGTGCCAGCAGCTTAACAGGCCAAAATGAGCAGTTCTTC
>TRBV27|.|TRBJ1-3
CASSLVPPMVRQSSGNTIYF
TGTGCCAGCAGTTTAGTCCCCCCGATGGTCAGGCAGAGCTCTGGAAACACCATATATTTT
>TRBV18|.|TRBJ2-7
CASSPVSAPSAYEQYF
TGTGCCAGCTCACCAGTCAGCGCCCCGAGCGCCTACGAGCAGTACTTC
>TRBV29-1|.|TRBJ1-2
CSVGQDYGYTF
TGCAGCGTTGGACAGGACTATGGCTACACCTTC
>TRBV5-1|.|TRBJ1-5
CASSLGPFSGGDQPQHF
TGCGCCAGCAGCTTGGGGCCATTTTCGGGAGGGGATCAGCCCCAGCATTTT
>TRBV18|.|TRBJ1-1
CASSLTGNWAEAFF
TGTGCCAGCTCACTGACGGGTAATTGGGCTGAAGCTTTCTTT
>TRBV29-1|TRBD2|TRBJ2-1
CSVEIREGPNEQFF
TGCAGCGTTGAAATCCGGGAGGGCCCGAATGAGCAGTTCTTC
>TRBV29-1|.|TRBJ2-7
CSVQTGGGAYEQYF
TGCAGCGTTCAGACAGGTGGGGGCGCCTACGAGCAGTACTTC
>TRBV6-5|.|TRBJ1-5
CASSPGTFNQPQHF
TGTGCCAGCAGCCCCGGGACATTCAATCAGCCCCAGCATTTT
>TRBV5-1|.|TRBJ1-2
CASSRGTENYGYTF
TGCGCCAGCAGCCGCGGGACGGAGAACTATGGCTACACCTTC
>TRBV25-1|.|TRBJ1-5
CASSPVGAGPQPQHF
TGTGCCAGCAGCCCTGTGGGAGCCGGTCCTCAGCCCCAGCATTTT